This T cell receptor beta chain was identified in a study of PD-1 blockade in mismatch repair-deficient tumors. Study context: Patients had approximately 13 mismatch repair-deficient cancer types, all previously treated and progressing. Whole-study results and caveats: Rapid post-treatment expansion, then contraction, generally preceding radiologic response, marked tumor-resident clones.

Points on this clone: No antigen is known for it.

Mismatch repair deficiency was confirmed in all patients, by PCR or immunohistochemistry. Trimming took 3 bases from V and 4 from J, leaving 13 bases between them. The length of the CDR3 is 14 residues. Germline CDR1 SGHRS, CDR2 YFSETQ. The data were produced by immunoSEQ multiplex PCR, yet TCRdb's version contains in-frame clones alone and is incomplete. The table has about 79,000 clones, roughly 80% seen once; the top ten hold roughly 6%. Sequenced here: peripheral blood, sampled 44 weeks after starting pembrolizumab. This rearrangement joins TRBV5-1 to TRBJ1-2; D unclear. The origin of this receptor is an adult with mismatch repair-deficient cancer. CDR3 loop: CASSSNDRRYGYTF. The CDR3 nucleotides are TGCGCCAGCAGCTCCAATGACCGCCGCTATGGCTACACCTTC.